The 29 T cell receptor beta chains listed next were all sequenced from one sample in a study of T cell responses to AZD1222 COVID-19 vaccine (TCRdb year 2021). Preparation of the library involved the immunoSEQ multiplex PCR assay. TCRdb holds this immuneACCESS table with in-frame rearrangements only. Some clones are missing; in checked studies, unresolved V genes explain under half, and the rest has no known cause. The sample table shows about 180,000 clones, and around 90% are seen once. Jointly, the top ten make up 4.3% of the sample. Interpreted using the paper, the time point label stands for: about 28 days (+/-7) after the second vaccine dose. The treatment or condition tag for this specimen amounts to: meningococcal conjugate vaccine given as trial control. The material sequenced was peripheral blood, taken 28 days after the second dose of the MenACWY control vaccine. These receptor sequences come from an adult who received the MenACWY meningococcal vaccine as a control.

CDR3 nucleotides: TGTGCCAGCAGTAAAAACTTCTATGGCTACACCTTC. Encoded protein: CASSKNFYGYTF. The chain employs TRBV28 and TRBJ1-2, with D unclear. V shed 5 bases and J shed 4 bases, with 8 bases lying between them. CDR1 is MDHEN and CDR2 is SYDVKM in the germline V gene. This CDR3 has 12 amino acids.

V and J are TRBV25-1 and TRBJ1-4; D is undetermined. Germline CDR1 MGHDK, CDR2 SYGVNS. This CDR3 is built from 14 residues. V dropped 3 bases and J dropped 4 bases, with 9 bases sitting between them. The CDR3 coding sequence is TGTGCCAGCAGTGAGGACCTTATTAATGAAAAACTGTTTTTT. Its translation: CASSEDLINEKLFF.

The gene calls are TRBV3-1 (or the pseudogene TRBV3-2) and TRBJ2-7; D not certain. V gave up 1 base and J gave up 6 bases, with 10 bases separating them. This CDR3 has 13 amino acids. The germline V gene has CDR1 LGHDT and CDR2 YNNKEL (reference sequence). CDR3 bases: TGTGCCAGCAGCCAAGTCCTCTCTCGCGAGCAGTACTTC. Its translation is CASSQVLSREQYF.

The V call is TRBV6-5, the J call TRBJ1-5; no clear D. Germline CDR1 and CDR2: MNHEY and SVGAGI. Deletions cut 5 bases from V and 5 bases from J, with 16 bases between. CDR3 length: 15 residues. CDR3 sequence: CASSPQAVLDQPQHF. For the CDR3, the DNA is TGTGCCAGCAGTCCCCAGGCCGTGTTGGATCAGCCCCAGCATTTT.

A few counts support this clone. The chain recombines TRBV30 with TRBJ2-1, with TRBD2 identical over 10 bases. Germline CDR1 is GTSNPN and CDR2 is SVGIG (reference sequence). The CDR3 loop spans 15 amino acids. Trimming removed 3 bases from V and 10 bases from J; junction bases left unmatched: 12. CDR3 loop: CAWSRAGGPGWEQFF. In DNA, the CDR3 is TGTGCCTGGAGCAGAGCGGGAGGGCCAGGTTGGGAGCAGTTCTTC.

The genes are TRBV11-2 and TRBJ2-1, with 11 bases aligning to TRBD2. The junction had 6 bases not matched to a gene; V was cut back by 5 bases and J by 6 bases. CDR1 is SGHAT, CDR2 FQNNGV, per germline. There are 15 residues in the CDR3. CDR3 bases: TGTGCCAGCAGCCCAGGGACTAGCGGACTCAATGAGCAGTTCTTC. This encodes CASSPGTSGLNEQFF.

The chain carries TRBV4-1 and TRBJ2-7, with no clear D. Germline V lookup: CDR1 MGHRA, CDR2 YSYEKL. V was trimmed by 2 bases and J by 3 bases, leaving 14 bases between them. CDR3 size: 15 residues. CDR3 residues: CASSQSQAINYEQYF. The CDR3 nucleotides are TGCGCCAGCAGCCAATCCCAGGCAATAAACTACGAGCAGTACTTC.

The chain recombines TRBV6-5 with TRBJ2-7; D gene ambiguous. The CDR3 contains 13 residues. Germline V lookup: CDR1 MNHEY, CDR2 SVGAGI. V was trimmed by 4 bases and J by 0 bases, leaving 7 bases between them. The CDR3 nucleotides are TGTGCCAGCAGTTCCGCTATCTCCTACGAGCAGTACTTC. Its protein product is CASSSAISYEQYF.

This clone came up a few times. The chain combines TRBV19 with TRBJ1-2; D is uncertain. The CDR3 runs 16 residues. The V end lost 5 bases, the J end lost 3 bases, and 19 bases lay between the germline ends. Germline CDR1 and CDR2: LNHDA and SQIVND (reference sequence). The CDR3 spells CASSSYGNPPDYGYTF. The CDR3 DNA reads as TGTGCCAGTAGTTCATACGGTAACCCGCCGGACTATGGCTACACCTTC.

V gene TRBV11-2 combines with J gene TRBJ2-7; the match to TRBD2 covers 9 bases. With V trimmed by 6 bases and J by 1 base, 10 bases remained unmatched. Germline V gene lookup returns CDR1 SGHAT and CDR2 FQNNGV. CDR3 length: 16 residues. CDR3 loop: CASSLTSGGGSYEQYF. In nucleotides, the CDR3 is TGTGCCAGCAGTCTGACTAGCGGAGGGGGGTCCTACGAGCAGTACTTC.

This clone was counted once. In DNA, the CDR3 is TGCGCCAGCAGCTTGGCTGGCAGTAGAACCCCCTACGAGCAGTACTTC. Encoded protein: CASSLAGSRTPYEQYF. The rearrangement links TRBV5-1 to TRBJ2-7; no clear D gene. The V end lost 0 bases, the J end lost 2 bases, and 15 bases lay between the germline ends. From germline, CDR1 is SGHRS and CDR2 YFSETQ. This CDR3 comprises 16 residues.

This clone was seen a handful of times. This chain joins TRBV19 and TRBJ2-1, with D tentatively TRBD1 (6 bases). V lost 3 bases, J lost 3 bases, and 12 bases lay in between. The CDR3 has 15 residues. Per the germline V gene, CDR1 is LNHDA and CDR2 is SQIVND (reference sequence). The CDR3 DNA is TGTGCCAGTAGTATTAATACAGGGAGCTACAATGAGCAGTTCTTC. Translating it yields CASSINTGSYNEQFF.

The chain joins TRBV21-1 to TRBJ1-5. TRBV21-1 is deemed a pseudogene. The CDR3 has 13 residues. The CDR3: CASSKRSDQPQHF. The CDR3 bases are TGTGCCAGCAGCAAAAGGTCCGATCAGCCCCAGCATTTT.

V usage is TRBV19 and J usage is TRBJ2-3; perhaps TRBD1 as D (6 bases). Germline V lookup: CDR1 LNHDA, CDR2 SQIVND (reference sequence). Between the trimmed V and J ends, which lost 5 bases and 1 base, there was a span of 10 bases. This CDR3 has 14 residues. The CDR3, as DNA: TGTGCCAGTAGTCCCGCAGGGGGCACAGATACGCAGTATTTT. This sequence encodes CASSPAGGTDTQYF.

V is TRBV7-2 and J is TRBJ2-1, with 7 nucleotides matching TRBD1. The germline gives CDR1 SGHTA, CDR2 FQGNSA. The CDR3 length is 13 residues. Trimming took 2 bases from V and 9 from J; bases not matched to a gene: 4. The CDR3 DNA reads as TGTGCCAGCAGCTTAAGGGGGCGAGGTGAGCAGTTCTTC. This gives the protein CASSLRGRGEQFF.

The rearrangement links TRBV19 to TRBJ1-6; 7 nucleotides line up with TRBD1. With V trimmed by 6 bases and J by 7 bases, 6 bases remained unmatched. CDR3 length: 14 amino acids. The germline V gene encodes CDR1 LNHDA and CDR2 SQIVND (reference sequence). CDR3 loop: CASRRPGGNSPLHF. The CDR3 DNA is TGTGCCAGTAGGAGACCAGGGGGAAATTCACCCCTCCACTTT. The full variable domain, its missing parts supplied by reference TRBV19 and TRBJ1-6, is DGGITQSPKYLFRKEGQNVTLSCEQNLNHDAMYWYRQDPGQGLRLIYYSQIVNDFQKGDIAEGYSVSREKKESFPLTVTSAQKNPTAFYLCASRRPGGNSPLHFGNGTRLTVT.

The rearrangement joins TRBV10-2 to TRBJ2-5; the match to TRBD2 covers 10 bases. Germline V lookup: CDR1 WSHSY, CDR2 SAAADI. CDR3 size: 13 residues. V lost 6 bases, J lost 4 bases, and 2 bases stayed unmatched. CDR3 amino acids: CASRLAGAETQYF. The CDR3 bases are TGCGCCAGCAGGCTAGCGGGAGCAGAGACCCAGTACTTC.

This CDR3 is CASSLDGGGGNTEAFF. In nucleotides, the CDR3 is TGTGCCAGCAGCTTAGATGGTGGGGGGGGGAACACTGAAGCTTTCTTT. This chain connects TRBV7-2 to TRBJ1-1; perhaps TRBD1 as D (5 bases). The V end was cut by 1 base, the J end by 1 base, with 13 bases between. In germline, CDR1 is SGHTA, CDR2 FQGNSA. CDR3 size: 16 residues.

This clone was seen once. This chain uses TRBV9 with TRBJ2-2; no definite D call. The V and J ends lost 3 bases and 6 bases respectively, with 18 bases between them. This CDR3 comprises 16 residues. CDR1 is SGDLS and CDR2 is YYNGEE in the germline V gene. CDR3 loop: CASSGWTDTNPGELFF. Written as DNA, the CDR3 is TGTGCCAGCAGCGGATGGACCGATACTAACCCCGGGGAGCTGTTTTTT.

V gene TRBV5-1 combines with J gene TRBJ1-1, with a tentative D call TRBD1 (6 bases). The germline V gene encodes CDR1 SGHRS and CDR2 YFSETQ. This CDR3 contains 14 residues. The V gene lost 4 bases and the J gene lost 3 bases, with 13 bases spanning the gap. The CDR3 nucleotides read TGCGCCAGCAGCCCCCAGGGGCCAGACACTGAAGCTTTCTTT. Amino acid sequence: CASSPQGPDTEAFF.

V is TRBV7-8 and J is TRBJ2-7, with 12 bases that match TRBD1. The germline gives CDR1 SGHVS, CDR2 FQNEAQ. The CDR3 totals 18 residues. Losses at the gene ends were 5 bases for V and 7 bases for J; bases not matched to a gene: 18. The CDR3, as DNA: TGTGCCAGCAGCGCCGGGCCCAGAGGCGGGACAGGGGGCAGAGAGCAGTACTTC. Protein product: CASSAGPRGGTGGREQYF. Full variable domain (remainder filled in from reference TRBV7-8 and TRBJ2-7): GAGVSQSPRYKVAKRGQDVALRCDPISGHVSLFWYQQALGQGPEFLTYFQNEAQLDKSGLPSDRFFAERPEGSVSTLKIQRTQQEDSAVYLCASSAGPRGGTGGREQYFGPGTRLTVT.

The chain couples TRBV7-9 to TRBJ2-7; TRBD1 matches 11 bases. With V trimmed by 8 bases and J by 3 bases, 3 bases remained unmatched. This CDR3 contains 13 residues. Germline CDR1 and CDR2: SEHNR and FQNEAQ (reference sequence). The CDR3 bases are TGTGCCAGCCGGGGACAGGGGGGCTACGAGCAGTACTTC. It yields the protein CASRGQGGYEQYF.

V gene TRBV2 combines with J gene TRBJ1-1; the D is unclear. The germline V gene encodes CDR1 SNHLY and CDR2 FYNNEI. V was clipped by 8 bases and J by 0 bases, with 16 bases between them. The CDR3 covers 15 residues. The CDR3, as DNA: TGTGCCAGCGGGATGGCAGTAGTCATGAACACTGAAGCTTTCTTT. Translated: CASGMAVVMNTEAFF.

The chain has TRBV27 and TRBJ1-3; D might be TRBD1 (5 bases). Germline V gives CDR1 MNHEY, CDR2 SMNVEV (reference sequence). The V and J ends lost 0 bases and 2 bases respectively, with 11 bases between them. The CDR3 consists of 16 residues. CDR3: CASSLSQGGPGNTIYF. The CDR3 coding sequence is TGTGCCAGCAGTTTATCTCAGGGTGGTCCTGGAAACACCATATATTTT.

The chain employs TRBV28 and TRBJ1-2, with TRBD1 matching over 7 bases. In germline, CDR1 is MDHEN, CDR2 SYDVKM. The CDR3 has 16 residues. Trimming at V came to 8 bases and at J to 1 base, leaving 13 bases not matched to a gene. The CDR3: CASGDRDSILNYGYTF. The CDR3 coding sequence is TGTGCCAGCGGGGATCGGGACAGCATACTTAACTATGGCTACACCTTC.

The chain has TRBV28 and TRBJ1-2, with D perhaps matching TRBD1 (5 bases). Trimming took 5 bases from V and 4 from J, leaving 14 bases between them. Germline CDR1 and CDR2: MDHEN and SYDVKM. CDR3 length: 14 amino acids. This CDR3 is CASSQRQPFYGYTF. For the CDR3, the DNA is TGTGCCAGCAGTCAAAGACAGCCGTTCTATGGCTACACCTTC.

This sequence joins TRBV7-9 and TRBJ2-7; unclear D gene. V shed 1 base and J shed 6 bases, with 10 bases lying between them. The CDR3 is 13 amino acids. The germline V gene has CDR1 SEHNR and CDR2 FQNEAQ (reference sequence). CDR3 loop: CASSLVAGAEQYF. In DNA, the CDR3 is TGTGCCAGCAGCTTAGTTGCAGGAGCCGAGCAGTACTTC.

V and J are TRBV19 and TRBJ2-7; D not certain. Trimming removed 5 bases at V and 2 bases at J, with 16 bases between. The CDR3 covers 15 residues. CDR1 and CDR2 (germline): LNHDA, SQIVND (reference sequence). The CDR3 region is CASSPVGAGAYEQYF. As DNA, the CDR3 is TGTGCCAGTAGTCCAGTCGGAGCCGGAGCCTACGAGCAGTACTTC.

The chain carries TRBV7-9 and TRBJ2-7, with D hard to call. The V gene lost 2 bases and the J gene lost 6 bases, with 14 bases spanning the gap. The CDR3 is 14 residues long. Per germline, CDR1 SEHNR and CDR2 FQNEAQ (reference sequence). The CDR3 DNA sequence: TGTGCCAGCAGCTTAAGGCGCGGACCGGGCGAGCAGTACTTC. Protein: CASSLRRGPGEQYF.